Listed below are T cell receptor beta chains from one sample, sequenced in a study of blood T cell repertoires in COVID-19. Profiled with immunoSEQ multiplex PCR; TCRdb holds only in-frame clones, not every one. The sample records 150,000 to 200,000 clones, 65% to 85% being singletons. The sequencing input was peripheral blood. These receptors were collected from a man aged 55-75 years with active or convalescent COVID-19. The CDR3 runs from the conserved cysteine through the conserved F or W. Each record gives: CDR3 DNA, CDR3 protein, J gene, D gene, clone size, V gene. D genes are given only for firm matches. Some rows mark clone size as missing; the rest say once, few, many or name a class of expanded clone.

cdr3_nt: TGTGCCAGCAGCCCAACGGGTGGTGGGGCCTCTGGCAAAAACATTCAGTACTTC; cdr3_aa: CASSPTGGGASGKNIQYF; j_call: TRBJ2-4; d_call: .; clone_size: once; v_call: TRBV3-1/TRBV3-2
cdr3_nt: TGTGCCAGCAGCTTCGGTCGGGGTAACGAGCAGTACTTC; cdr3_aa: CASSFGRGNEQYF; j_call: TRBJ2-7; d_call: .; clone_size: .; v_call: TRBV11-1
cdr3_nt: TGTGCCAGCAGTTTACGGGGAAAGTCCTACGAGCAGTACTTC; cdr3_aa: CASSLRGKSYEQYF; j_call: TRBJ2-7; d_call: .; clone_size: few; v_call: TRBV27
cdr3_nt: TGCAGTGCTAGGGCCGGGGTGGGCTACACCTTC; cdr3_aa: CSARAGVGYTF; j_call: TRBJ1-2; d_call: .; clone_size: .; v_call: TRBV20-1
cdr3_nt: TGCGCCAGCAGCCAAGAACGGCAGGGCAATCAGCCCCAGCATTTT; cdr3_aa: CASSQERQGNQPQHF; j_call: TRBJ1-5; d_call: .; clone_size: .; v_call: TRBV4-3
cdr3_nt: TGCGCCAGCAGCCAAGAAAAAGGGACAGGGGGCTCTGGCTACACCTTC; cdr3_aa: CASSQEKGTGGSGYTF; j_call: TRBJ1-2; d_call: TRBD1; clone_size: .; v_call: TRBV4-3
cdr3_nt: TGTGCCAGTAGTAGAAGAGAGCCTGGGGCCAACGTCCTGACTTTC; cdr3_aa: CASSRREPGANVLTF; j_call: TRBJ2-6; d_call: .; clone_size: .; v_call: TRBV19
cdr3_nt: TGTGCCAGCAGTTATGACTTAAGGAGCGGGACTAGTCTTACACCTCAAGAGACCCAGTACTTC; cdr3_aa: CASSYDLRSGTSLTPQETQYF; j_call: TRBJ2-5; d_call: TRBD2; clone_size: once; v_call: TRBV6-2/TRBV6-3
cdr3_nt: TGTGCCAGCACCCCCTACGGAACAGGGGAGAACACCGGGGAGCTGTTTTTT; cdr3_aa: CASTPYGTGENTGELFF; j_call: TRBJ2-2; d_call: TRBD1; clone_size: once; v_call: TRBV6-4
cdr3_nt: TGTGCCATCAGTGGATCGGGGGGGACAGGGAACAATGAGCAGTTCTTC; cdr3_aa: CAISGSGGTGNNEQFF; j_call: TRBJ2-1; d_call: .; clone_size: .; v_call: TRBV10-3
cdr3_nt: TGTGCCAGTAGTATATGGGGACTAGCGGGAGATCGGAGCGATGAGCAGTTCTTC; cdr3_aa: CASSIWGLAGDRSDEQFF; j_call: TRBJ2-1; d_call: TRBD2; clone_size: once; v_call: TRBV19
cdr3_nt: TGTGCCAGCAGTGAAAGTTTTAGGGGCGGCTATGGCTACACCTTC; cdr3_aa: CASSESFRGGYGYTF; j_call: TRBJ1-2; d_call: .; clone_size: .; v_call: TRBV6-1
cdr3_nt: TGTGCAAGTCGCTTGGGCGACACGGGACTAGCGGCCTATAAGACCTACGAGCAGTACTTC; cdr3_aa: CASRLGDTGLAAYKTYEQYF; j_call: TRBJ2-7; d_call: .; clone_size: .; v_call: TRBV12-2
cdr3_nt: TGTGCCAGCAGGCGGGCCTACAATCAGCCCCAGCATTTT; cdr3_aa: CASRRAYNQPQHF; j_call: TRBJ1-5; d_call: .; clone_size: many; v_call: TRBV6-5
cdr3_nt: TGTGCCAGCAGCCGGAAAGGCGGGGGACAGGATCCCTATGGCTACACCTTC; cdr3_aa: CASSRKGGGQDPYGYTF; j_call: TRBJ1-2; d_call: TRBD1; clone_size: .; v_call: TRBV3-1/TRBV3-2
cdr3_nt: TGTGCCAGCAGTCCCCCGGGTGGATTGGGAAACATTCAGTACTTC; cdr3_aa: CASSPPGGLGNIQYF; j_call: TRBJ2-4; d_call: .; clone_size: .; v_call: TRBV28
cdr3_nt: TGTGCCAGCAGCTTTACGGGAGGGCCGGGGGAGACCCAGTACTTC; cdr3_aa: CASSFTGGPGETQYF; j_call: TRBJ2-5; d_call: TRBD2; clone_size: once; v_call: TRBV7-2
cdr3_nt: TGTGCCAGTGGAGGGCAGGGAAGGAGTGAAAAACTGTTTTTT; cdr3_aa: CASGGQGRSEKLFF; j_call: TRBJ1-4; d_call: .; clone_size: once; v_call: TRBV2
cdr3_nt: TGTGCCTCTTCCAGGGACAGGGGCAACTATGGCTACACCTTC; cdr3_aa: CASSRDRGNYGYTF; j_call: TRBJ1-2; d_call: TRBD1; clone_size: .; v_call: TRBV2
cdr3_nt: TGTGCCTCCTCGACCCGGCAGGCAAGGAACAATGAGCAGTTCTTC; cdr3_aa: CASSTRQARNNEQFF; j_call: TRBJ2-1; d_call: .; clone_size: .; v_call: TRBV24-1
cdr3_nt: TGTGCCAGCAGCTTAGCTAGCAGGGTGTTTCGACAGTACTTC; cdr3_aa: CASSLASRVFRQYF; j_call: TRBJ2-5; d_call: .; clone_size: .; v_call: TRBV7-6
cdr3_nt: TGTGCCAGCAGCTTTACCGGGACAGGGTCGGGCGAGCAGTACTTC; cdr3_aa: CASSFTGTGSGEQYF; j_call: TRBJ2-7; d_call: TRBD1; clone_size: many; v_call: TRBV5-4
cdr3_nt: TGTGCCAGTATCCCTAGCGGGAGTGGACAAGAGACCCAGTACTTC; cdr3_aa: CASIPSGSGQETQYF; j_call: TRBJ2-5; d_call: TRBD2; clone_size: .; v_call: TRBV19
cdr3_nt: TGTGCCAGCAGCTTAGACGCGGATTTGAACACTGAAGCTTTCTTT; cdr3_aa: CASSLDADLNTEAFF; j_call: TRBJ1-1; d_call: .; clone_size: .; v_call: TRBV11-2
cdr3_nt: TGTGCCAGCTGGACTAGCGGGAGGAGGGGTGAGCAGTTCTTC; cdr3_aa: CASWTSGRRGEQFF; j_call: TRBJ2-1; d_call: TRBD2; clone_size: .; v_call: TRBV6-5
cdr3_nt: TGTGCCAGCATGGTCAGAGGGAGCTCCTACGAGCAGTACTTC; cdr3_aa: CASMVRGSSYEQYF; j_call: TRBJ2-7; d_call: .; clone_size: .; v_call: TRBV28